Following are 17 T cell receptor beta chains from one sample sequenced in a study of T cell repertoires in cytomegalovirus infection (dated by TCRdb to the late 2010s). The sequencing machine was an Illumina HiSeq 1500. TCRdb took the public reads, trimmed them with fastp at Q25, ran MiXCR for clone calling and kept in-frame beta chains. Records with the same CDR3 protein are collapsed into one entry carrying the most frequent genes and DNA. Here the sample has roughly 150,000 distinct CDR3 sequences; 23% occur a single time. Of the sample, about a tenth is held by the ten largest clones. The sample was PBMCs. The receptors were sampled from a human donor in good health (CMV status not recorded). Some clones in this sample may be carry-over from other donors' samples.

CDR3 sequence: CASSLDTGQGYEQYF. CDR3 bases: TGTGCCAGCAGTTTAGACACGGGACAGGGGTACGAGCAGTACTTC. The chain recombines TRBV28 with TRBJ2-7; 10 positions agree with TRBD1. CDR3 length: 15 amino acids. With 2 bases clipped from V and 4 bases from J, the junction kept 5 bases outside the gene matches. CDR1 and CDR2 from the germline V gene are MDHEN and SYDVKM.

The rearrangement uses TRBV6-5 and TRBJ2-3; no definite D call. Germline CDR1 is MNHEY and CDR2 is SVGAGI. The CDR3 consists of 14 residues. Trimming shortened V by 8 bases and J by 1 base, and 13 bases separated the two germline ends. The CDR3 spells CASGEVWGTDTQYF. CDR3 nucleotide sequence: TGTGCCAGCGGCGAAGTTTGGGGCACAGATACGCAGTATTTT.

This clonotype appeared once. The chain links TRBV20-1 to TRBJ1-5, with D possibly being TRBD1 (5 bases). V lost 3 bases and J lost 0, with 12 bases in between. The length of the CDR3 is 15 residues. Germline values: CDR1 DFQATT, CDR2 SNEGSKA (reference sequence). CDR3 residues: CSARGSGDSNQPQHF. DNA of the CDR3: TGCAGTGCTAGGGGTTCGGGGGATAGCAATCAGCCCCAGCATTTT.

The chain carries TRBV20-1 and TRBJ1-3; no definite D call. Germline V gene sequence: CDR1 DFQATT, CDR2 SNEGSKA (reference sequence). The CDR3 runs to 14 residues. Trimming left V 3 bases short and J 0 bases short, with 9 bases between. The CDR3 sequence is CSASSGPSGNTIYF. DNA for the CDR3: TGCAGTGCTAGCTCGGGCCCCTCTGGAAACACCATATATTTT.

This clonotype was found a few times. The CDR3 protein is CASSYRLGDTEAFF. CDR3 coding DNA: TGTGCCAGCAGTTACCGCCTGGGGGACACTGAAGCTTTCTTT. The chain recombines TRBV6-6 with TRBJ1-1; tentative D call: TRBD1 (5 bases). Trimming left V 2 bases short and J 3 bases short, with 10 bases between. The CDR3 sequence is 14 residues long. Germline V gene data show CDR1 as MNHNY and CDR2 as SVGAGI (reference sequence).

The chain joins TRBV7-3 to TRBJ2-5; no clear D gene. V was clipped by 2 bases and J by 1 base, with 8 bases between them. CDR1 and CDR2 (germline): SGHTA, FQGTGA. CDR3 length equals 14 residues. The CDR3 sequence is CASSLLGSQETQYF. CDR3 nucleotides: TGTGCCAGCAGCTTATTAGGTAGCCAAGAGACCCAGTACTTC.

The genes are TRBV7-9 and TRBJ1-2; no clear D gene. The CDR3 spans 14 residues. V was pared by 5 bases and J by 8 bases, with 18 bases between. From germline, CDR1 is SEHNR and CDR2 FQNEAQ (reference sequence). The CDR3 protein is CASSLQTPRAGYTF. Written as DNA, the CDR3 is TGTGCCAGCAGCCTACAGACACCGAGAGCGGGCTACACCTTC.

Note on this clonotype: This may be a read error: a much more frequent sequence differs by one nucleotide. The chain recombines TRBV2 with TRBJ1-3; TRBD1 is a possible D gene (5 bases). CDR1 and CDR2 (germline): SNHLY, FYNNEI. CDR3 length: 14 residues. V dropped 2 bases and J dropped 2 bases, with 7 bases sitting between them. CDR3 in amino acids: CASSETRAGNTIYF. The CDR3 nucleotides read TGTGCCAGCAGTGAAACCAGGGCTGGAAACACCATATATTTT.

This clonotype was counted at least ten times. The V and J genes are TRBV7-2 and TRBJ1-1, with D possibly being TRBD1 (6 bases). The CDR3 covers 15 residues. Germline values: CDR1 SGHTA, CDR2 FQGNSA. V was pared by 0 bases and J by 1 base, with 9 bases between. The CDR3 region has the DNA TGTGCCAGCAGCTTAGCGGGGGCGCGGAACACTGAAGCTTTCTTT. Translating it yields CASSLAGARNTEAFF. Supplemented by reference TRBV7-2 and TRBJ1-1, the full variable domain reads GAGVSQSPSNKVTEKGKDVELRCDPISGHTALYWYRQSLGQGLEFLIYFQGNSAPDKSGLPSDRFSAERTGGSVSTLTIQRTQQEDSAVYLCASSLAGARNTEAFFGQGTRLTVV.

This clonotype was picked up a small number of times. The gene calls are TRBV27 and TRBJ2-7; 8 positions agree with TRBD1. J was trimmed by 3 bases and V by 4 bases; bases with no gene match: 5. The germline V gene has CDR1 MNHEY and CDR2 SMNVEV (reference sequence). The CDR3 runs 14 residues. The CDR3 loop reads CASSYQGAHYEQYF. CDR3 sequence (DNA): TGTGCCAGCAGTTACCAGGGGGCCCACTACGAGCAGTACTTC.

This chain joins TRBV5-1 and TRBJ2-3; the D gene is possibly TRBD2 (6 bases). Germline V gives CDR1 SGHRS, CDR2 YFSETQ. There are 16 residues in the CDR3. V lost 5 bases, J lost 5 bases, and 21 bases lay in between. The CDR3 coding sequence is TGCGCCAGCAGGACGACTAGTACGGGTAGAGAAGATACGCAGTATTTT. Its protein product is CASRTTSTGREDTQYF.

This clonotype qualifies as medium-sized. V is TRBV7-2 and J is TRBJ2-3; 8 bases map to TRBD2. This CDR3 has 16 amino acids. J was trimmed by 6 bases and V by 6 bases; bases with no gene match: 14. Germline assignment: CDR1 SGHTA and CDR2 FQGNSA. The CDR3 is CASRHLAGLDADTQYF. The CDR3, as DNA: TGTGCCAGCAGACACCTAGCGGGCCTAGACGCTGATACGCAGTATTTT.

This clonotype was recorded at least ten times. This sequence joins TRBV7-2 and TRBJ2-1; 11 bases match TRBD2. J lost 0 bases, V lost 5 bases, and 6 bases had no gene match. CDR3 length: 17 amino acids. The germline V gene encodes CDR1 SGHTA and CDR2 FQGNSA. The CDR3 DNA reads as TGTGCCAGCAGCGGCCGACTAGCGGGGAGCTCCTACAATGAGCAGTTCTTC. Its protein is CASSGRLAGSSYNEQFF.

This clonotype has only a few counts. This chain links TRBV12-3 or TRBV12-4 with TRBJ2-7, with D unclear. This CDR3 has 14 amino acids. V lost 6 bases to trimming and J lost 5 bases, with 17 bases between them. CDR3 protein: CASSFRSDGDEQYF. CDR3 nucleotide sequence: TGTGCCAGCAGCTTCCGGTCCGATGGGGACGAGCAGTACTTC.

The V gene is TRBV20-1, the J gene TRBJ2-1; 7 bases match TRBD2. V trimming: 7 bases; J trimming: 5 bases; junction bases outside the gene matches: 17. Germline CDR1 and CDR2: DFQATT and SNEGSKA (reference sequence). The CDR3 has 16 residues. The CDR3 bases are TGCAGTGTCGGCAGGGAGGGCGGAAAATCAGACAATGAGCAGTTCTTC. Its protein product is CSVGREGGKSDNEQFF.

This sequence joins TRBV5-1 and TRBJ1-1; D might be TRBD1 (5 bases). The germline V and J ends were trimmed by 5 bases and 7 bases, with 15 bases remaining between them. CDR1 and CDR2 (germline): SGHRS, YFSETQ. This CDR3 region has 13 residues. CDR3 in amino acids: CASSLDGGYEAFF. CDR3 bases: TGCGCCAGCAGTCTGGACGGGGGATATGAAGCTTTCTTT.

This clonotype was seen ten or more times. The V gene is TRBV7-3, the J gene TRBJ1-5; tentatively, D is TRBD1 (5 bases). This CDR3 spans 13 amino acids. V was pared by 1 base and J by 7 bases, with 8 bases between. Germline CDR1 SGHTA, CDR2 FQGTGA. CDR3 residues: CASSLSGGQPQHF. CDR3 DNA: TGTGCCAGCAGCTTAAGTGGGGGACAGCCCCAGCATTTT.